This T cell receptor (beta chain) was obtained from a study of T cell repertoires and HLA-DP antigens. Looking at the study overall: One stimulator alloantigen differed from self by one groove amino acid; the other by ten. Average DNA input: about 200 ng for CD137+CD4+ sorts, approximately 1,200 ng pre-culture.

Only in-frame clones appear in the TCRdb table, and some are missing; sequencing was by immunoSEQ multiplex PCR. The sample includes 75,000 to 90,000 clones, roughly 86% seen only once; the top ten take 1.7%. As concerns this clone: What it binds is not known.

Germline V lookup: CDR1 MDHEN, CDR2 SYDVKM. V gave up 5 bases and J gave up 8 bases; unmatched junction bases: 14. The CDR3 spans 15 residues. The receptor was derived from a man aged 50-59 years in good health and CMV-seronegative. V usage is TRBV28 and J usage is TRBJ1-2, with 7 bases identical to TRBD1. Source material: CD4+ T cells from PBMCs. The CDR3 nucleotides read TGTGCCAGCAGTCGCCTGGACAGGCCATCGCGGGGCTACACCTTC. Translation gives CASSRLDRPSRGYTF.